The rows below give T cell receptor beta chains drawn from one sample of a study of blood T cell repertoires in COVID-19. Measured with immunoSEQ multiplex PCR; TCRdb has only the in-frame clones, and not every one. The table lists about 140,000 clones, around 87% of them singletons. Specimen: peripheral blood. These receptors were obtained from a human donor in a cohort sampled during active COVID-19. The CDR3 runs from the conserved cysteine through the conserved F or W. Each record gives: J gene, V gene, CDR3 protein.

TRBJ2-7 | TRBV9 | CASSPQGAYEQYF
TRBJ1-5 | TRBV7-8 | CASSLDRASNQPQHF
TRBJ1-2 | TRBV13 | CASSSIIIAGGRNYGYTF
TRBJ2-7 | TRBV28 | CASSAWTSGRVHEQYF
TRBJ2-3 | TRBV11-2 | CASSFLLGDTDTQYF
TRBJ1-1 | TRBV28 | CASSRDRVNTEAFF
TRBJ2-1 | TRBV19 | CASRPLTGGPYQQFF
TRBJ2-1 | TRBV10-3 | CAISESGLAGRNEQFF
TRBJ1-2 | TRBV6-6 | CASSSGGGYTF
TRBJ2-3 | TRBV7-9 | CASSPGQGSTDTQYF
TRBJ1-2 | TRBV19 | CASRWTGGSNSYTF
TRBJ2-3 | TRBV7-3 | CASSSAGAGGGDTQYF
TRBJ2-3 | TRBV14 | CASSARQATDTQYF
TRBJ1-1 | TRBV6-4 | CASRPPGDRVGWITEAFF
TRBJ1-5 | TRBV6-1 | CASSEDRGLNQPQHF
TRBJ1-6 | TRBV27 | CASSSPGDGSYNSPLHF
TRBJ2-5 | TRBV11-2 | CASSLGPSGGTRTQYF
TRBJ2-3 | TRBV5-1 | CASSLGDRVSTDTQYF
TRBJ1-2 | TRBV28 | CASSTPGQSYGYTF
TRBJ2-1 | TRBV4-1 | CASSLRDSNLYNEQFF
TRBJ2-1 | TRBV28 | CASSTDYSVFF
TRBJ2-2 | TRBV21-1 | CASSKASPGQNTGELFF
TRBJ1-5 | TRBV28 | CASSPRRGRRDQPQHF
TRBJ2-7 | TRBV19 | CASSIQGRSVGEQYF
TRBJ1-5 | TRBV2 | CASRFGQQTNQPQHF
TRBJ2-3 | TRBV10-1 | CASSEIVAGGPSVTDTQYF
TRBJ2-1 | TRBV1 | CTSPEGGPAYNEQFF
TRBJ1-4 | TRBV27 | CASSPLSGGATNEKLFF
TRBJ1-1 | TRBV6-6 | CASTVQGAAEAFF
TRBJ2-3 | TRBV11-2 | CASSLVPGGRGDTQYF
TRBJ2-3 | TRBV7-9 | CASSSGTSGVDTQYF